This record covers a single T cell receptor beta chain. What it recognizes is unknown. The data derive from a study of immune cell composition in non-small cell lung cancer. The study's findings and limits: Adenocarcinomas with higher top tumour-associated clone frequency had more reactive TILs.

TCRdb's table, derived via immunoSEQ multiplex PCR, lists solely in-frame clones and lacks some. The sample holds about 2,000 clones; roughly two thirds are singletons and the top ten take about an eighth. Material: lung tumor tissue. The clonotype comes from a human donor with non-small cell lung cancer.

The CDR3 bases are TGTGCCAGCAGCTTAACGGGCGGGGGGGCCACAGATACGCAGTATTTT. It yields the protein CASSLTGGGATDTQYF. The chain uses TRBV7-3 and TRBJ2-3; TRBD2 matches at 9 bases. CDR1 is SGHTA, CDR2 FQGTGA, per germline. The CDR3 consists of 16 residues. Trimming at V came to 0 bases and at J to 2 bases, leaving 3 bases not matched to a gene.